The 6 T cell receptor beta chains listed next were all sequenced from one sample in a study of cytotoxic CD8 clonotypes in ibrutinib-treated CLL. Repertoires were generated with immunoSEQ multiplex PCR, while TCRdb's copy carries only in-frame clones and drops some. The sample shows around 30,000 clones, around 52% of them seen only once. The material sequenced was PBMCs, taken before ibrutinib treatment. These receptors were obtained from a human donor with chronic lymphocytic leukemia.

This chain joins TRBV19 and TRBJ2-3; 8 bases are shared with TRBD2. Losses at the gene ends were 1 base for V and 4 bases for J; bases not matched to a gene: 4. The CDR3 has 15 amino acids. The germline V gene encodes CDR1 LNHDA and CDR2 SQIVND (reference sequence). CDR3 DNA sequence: TGTGCCAGTAGTATAGCGGGGGGGCCCGCAGATACGCAGTATTTT. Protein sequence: CASSIAGGPADTQYF.

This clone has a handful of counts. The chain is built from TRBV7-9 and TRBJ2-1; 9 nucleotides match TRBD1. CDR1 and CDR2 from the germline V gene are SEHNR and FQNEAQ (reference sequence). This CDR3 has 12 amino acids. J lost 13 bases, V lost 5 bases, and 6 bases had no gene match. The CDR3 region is CASSTTGGAQFF. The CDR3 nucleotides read TGTGCCAGCAGCACCACAGGGGGCGCCCAGTTCTTC.

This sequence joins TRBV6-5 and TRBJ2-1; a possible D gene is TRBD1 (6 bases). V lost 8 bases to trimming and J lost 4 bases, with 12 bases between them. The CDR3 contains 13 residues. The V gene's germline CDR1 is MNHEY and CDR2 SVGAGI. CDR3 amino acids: CASGTTDYNEQFF. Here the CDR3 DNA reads TGTGCCAGCGGGACAACGGATTACAATGAGCAGTTCTTC.

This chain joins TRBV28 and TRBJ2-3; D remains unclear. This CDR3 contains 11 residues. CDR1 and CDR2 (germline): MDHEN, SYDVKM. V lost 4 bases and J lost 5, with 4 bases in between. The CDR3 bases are TGTGCCAGCAGTTATGAAGATACGCAGTATTTT. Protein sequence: CASSYEDTQYF.

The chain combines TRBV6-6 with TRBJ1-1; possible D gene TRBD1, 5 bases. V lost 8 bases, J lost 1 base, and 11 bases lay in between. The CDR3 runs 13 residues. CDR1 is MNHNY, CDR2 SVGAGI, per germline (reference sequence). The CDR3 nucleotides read TGTGCCAGCGGGGGGATCCGGAACACTGAAGCTTTCTTT. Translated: CASGGIRNTEAFF.

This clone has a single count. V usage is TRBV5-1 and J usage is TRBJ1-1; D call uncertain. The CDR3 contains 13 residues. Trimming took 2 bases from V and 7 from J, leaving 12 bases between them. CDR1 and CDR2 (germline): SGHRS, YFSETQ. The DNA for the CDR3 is TGCGCCAGCAGCTTACTAGGGCCCAATGAAGCTTTCTTT. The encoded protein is CASSLLGPNEAFF.